The 32 T cell receptor beta chains below all came from one sample that was sequenced in a study of T cells in Graves' hyperthyroidism and ophthalmopathy (dated by TCRdb to between 2018 and 2021). Receptor amplification or capture employed multiplex PCR. Reads for this sample came from an Illumina HiSeq 2000. The TCR beta CDR3 regions were amplified from RNA transcripts. The first round of RT-PCR for the TCR CDR3 was performed with the HTBI primer set and the Qiagen OneStep RT-PCR kit. Using fastp at Q25 and MiXCR, TCRdb reprocessed the public reads and kept productive beta chains. For every CDR3 protein sequence, its rows merge into one entry that carries the most common genes and DNA. The table for this sample lists some 760,000 distinct CDR3 sequences; 14% of them were counted only once. 10% of the sample is held by the ten biggest clonotypes. The specimen sequenced was blood. These TCRs come from a woman aged 18-29 years with Graves' hyperthyroidism.

The sample holds many counts of this clonotype. The CDR3 reads CASSLGGLAGGVGYF. The CDR3 coding sequence is TGTGCCAGCAGCTTAGGGGGACTAGCGGGAGGGGTGGGGTACTTC. The chain joins TRBV7-2 to TRBJ2-5; 16 bases match TRBD2. The length of the CDR3 is 15 residues. Unmatched junction bases numbered 6, after V lost 1 base and J lost 13 bases. Germline V lookup: CDR1 SGHTA, CDR2 FQGNSA. Complete variable domain (other parts from reference TRBV7-2 and TRBJ2-5): GAGVSQSPSNKVTEKGKDVELRCDPISGHTALYWYRQSLGQGLEFLIYFQGNSAPDKSGLPSDRFSAERTGGSVSTLTIQRTQQEDSAVYLCASSLGGLAGGVGYFGPGTRLLVL.

In this sample, this clonotype turned up a few times. The V call is TRBV13, the J call TRBJ2-7; 7 bases align to TRBD1. This CDR3 spans 16 amino acids. Germline V gene sequence: CDR1 PRHDT, CDR2 FYEKMQ (reference sequence). V gave up 4 bases and J gave up 1 base; unmatched junction bases: 10. DNA of the CDR3: TGTGCCAGCAGCTCACAAATAGCGACAGGGTCCTACGAGCAGTACTTC. Amino acids: CASSSQIATGSYEQYF.

The sample holds many counts of this clonotype. CDR3 residues: CASTPGLAGVPGELFF. CDR3 DNA sequence: TGTGCCAGCACTCCCGGACTAGCGGGAGTACCCGGGGAGCTGTTTTTT. This rearrangement joins TRBV6-1 to TRBJ2-2; 13 bases line up with TRBD2. Germline CDR1 is MNHNS and CDR2 is SASEGT. The CDR3 extends over 16 amino acids. Trimming at V came to 7 bases and at J to 6 bases, leaving 8 bases not matched to a gene.

This sequence joins TRBV29-1 and TRBJ1-1; 7 bases are shared with TRBD1. CDR1 SQVTM and CDR2 ANQGSEA come from the germline V gene. The CDR3 has 13 residues. V dropped 5 bases and J dropped 1; count of bases not matched to a gene: 4. This chain's CDR3 is CSVLRTGNTEAFF. CDR3 bases: TGCAGCGTTTTAAGGACAGGGAACACTGAAGCTTTCTTT. The full variable domain, in which reference TRBV29-1 and TRBJ1-1 provide the parts outside the CDR3, is SAVISQKPSRDICQRGTSLTIQCQVDSQVTMMFWYRQQPGQSLTLIATANQGSEATYESGFVIDKFPISRPNLTFSTLTVSNMSPEDSSIYLCSVLRTGNTEAFFGQGTRLTVV.

This clonotype was seen only a few times. The chain carries TRBV28 and TRBJ2-1; the D gene could be TRBD1 or TRBD2 (6 bases each). Germline assignment: CDR1 MDHEN and CDR2 SYDVKM. The length of the CDR3 is 12 residues. V lost 11 bases, J lost 9 bases, and 17 bases lay in between. CDR3 sequence: CASGGLPIEQFF. CDR3 nucleotides: TGTGCCTCTGGGGGGCTACCGATTGAGCAGTTCTTC.

This clonotype was counted ten times or more. V and J are TRBV2 and TRBJ2-3, with TRBD1 matching 7 bases. The CDR3 is made up of 14 amino acids. Germline-derived CDR1 and CDR2 are SNHLY and FYNNEI. The V segment lost 4 bases and the J segment 3 bases; nucleotides outside the gene matches: 4. For the CDR3, the DNA is TGTGCCAGCAGTGCAGGGGGTTGGACAGATACGCAGTATTTT. Its translation is CASSAGGWTDTQYF.

This clonotype was observed many times. V and J are TRBV20-1 and TRBJ1-4, with a possible D match to TRBD1 (5 bases). With 0 bases removed from V and 8 bases from J, the gap between germline ends came to 10 bases. This CDR3 is built from 13 residues. Germline V gene sequence: CDR1 DFQATT, CDR2 SNEGSKA (reference sequence). CDR3: CSARDGRGEKLFF. The DNA for the CDR3 is TGCAGTGCTAGAGACGGTCGGGGCGAAAAACTGTTTTTT.

This clonotype was seen many times. The chain combines TRBV7-9 with TRBJ1-4, with D hard to call. Germline CDR1 SEHNR, CDR2 FQNEAQ (reference sequence). With 6 bases removed from V and 8 bases from J, the gap between germline ends came to 13 bases. The CDR3 runs 13 residues. The CDR3 region has the DNA TGTGCCAGCAGACCTGGGGTGCGCGAAAAACTGTTTTTT. It specifies CASRPGVREKLFF.

This clonotype turned up a few times. The rearrangement links TRBV12-3 or TRBV12-4 to TRBJ1-4; 11 bases are shared with TRBD1. This CDR3 is 14 amino acids long. V shed 7 bases, J shed 6 bases, and the junction held 4 bases outside the gene matches. Here the CDR3 reads CASTKGQGDEKLFF. The CDR3 DNA reads as TGTGCCAGCACTAAGGGACAGGGGGATGAAAAACTGTTTTTT.

This clonotype was picked up a small number of times. The chain combines TRBV20-1 with TRBJ1-2; 9 bases are shared with TRBD1. The CDR3 runs 13 residues. V lost 6 bases, J lost 1 base, and 3 bases stayed unmatched. CDR1 DFQATT and CDR2 SNEGSKA come from the germline V gene (reference sequence). The CDR3 DNA is TGCAGTGCCCAGGGACAGGGTAACTATGGCTACACCTTC. It specifies CSAQGQGNYGYTF.

This clonotype was observed a handful of times. This chain connects TRBV7-9 to TRBJ2-7, with TRBD2 matching over 7 bases. Germline loops: CDR1 SEHNR, CDR2 FQNEAQ (reference sequence). V gave up 2 bases and J gave up 3 bases; unmatched junction bases: 16. The CDR3 consists of 18 residues. The CDR3 sequence is CASSLRLAGPSDYYEQYF. The CDR3 DNA is TGTGCCAGCAGCTTAAGATTAGCGGGTCCTTCGGATTACTACGAGCAGTACTTC.

This clonotype was seen a few times. V usage is TRBV10-1 and J usage is TRBJ2-7, with TRBD2 identical over 9 bases. Germline loops: CDR1 WNHNN, CDR2 SYGVQD (reference sequence). The length of the CDR3 is 16 residues. Trimming took 3 bases from V and 6 from J; bases not matched to a gene: 12. Written as DNA, the CDR3 is TGCGCCAGCAGTGATCTCGTAGCGGGGGAATTTAGCGAGCAGTACTTC. Amino acids: CASSDLVAGEFSEQYF.

The V gene is TRBV6-2 or TRBV6-3, the J gene TRBJ1-5, with 12 bases aligning to TRBD1. Germline V gene data show CDR1 as MNHEY and CDR2 as SVGEGT. V shed 2 bases and J 7 bases; nucleotides not matched to a gene: 3. This CDR3 is built from 15 residues. This CDR3 is CASSYGTGGRQPQHF. The CDR3 DNA sequence: TGTGCCAGCAGTTACGGGACAGGGGGCCGGCAGCCCCAGCATTTT.

The chain combines TRBV3-1 with TRBJ2-3, with D tentatively TRBD2 (5 bases). Germline V CDR1 and CDR2: LGHDT, YNNKEL (reference sequence). The CDR3 spans 15 residues. Trimming took 2 bases from V and 2 from J, leaving 11 bases between them. This CDR3 reads CASSQTSPTTDTQYF. The CDR3 DNA reads as TGTGCCAGCAGCCAAACTAGTCCCACCACAGATACGCAGTATTTT.

Ten or more counts support this clonotype. The chain joins TRBV5-1 to TRBJ2-1; 8 bases line up with TRBD2. The ends lost 2 bases at V and 4 bases at J; junction bases unmatched: 8. CDR1 is SGHRS and CDR2 is YFSETQ in the germline V gene. This CDR3 region has 16 residues. Written as DNA, the CDR3 is TGCGCCAGCAGCTTCTTTAGCGGGATAGGGTACAATGAGCAGTTCTTC. Its translation: CASSFFSGIGYNEQFF.

This chain connects TRBV4-3 to TRBJ2-5; D is unresolved. This CDR3 is 14 amino acids long. Trimming removed 0 bases at V and 4 bases at J, with 9 bases between. Germline V gene sequence: CDR1 LGHNA, CDR2 YSLEER. CDR3 sequence: CASSQDHSGETQYF. CDR3 nucleotides: TGCGCCAGCAGCCAAGATCACTCGGGAGAGACCCAGTACTTC.

This clonotype was counted at least ten times. CDR3 nucleotides: TGTGCCAGCAGCCAAGGGGACAGTTTCAGCGCTGAAGCTTTCTTT. It encodes CASSQGDSFSAEAFF. The rearrangement joins TRBV3-1 to TRBJ1-1; TRBD1 agrees at 7 bases. The CDR3 runs to 15 residues. Germline V gives CDR1 LGHDT, CDR2 YNNKEL (reference sequence). V lost 1 base, J lost 6 bases, and 8 bases stayed unmatched.

Comments on this clonotype: A read error is possible here, since a much larger clone lies one base away. A read error is likely, as this CDR3 ends without the conserved phenylalanine or tryptophan. The chain employs TRBV29-1 and TRBJ1-1; D remains ambiguous. There are 13 residues in the CDR3. Per the germline V gene, CDR1 is SQVTM and CDR2 is ANQGSEA. V shed 4 bases and J shed 2 bases, with 11 bases lying between them. CDR3 in amino acids: CSVAIGVNTEAFS. The CDR3 nucleotides are TGCAGCGTTGCAATCGGGGTAAACACTGAAGCTTTCTCT.

The chain employs TRBV7-2 and TRBJ1-6; D not certain. CDR3 length equals 15 residues. Trimming pared 3 bases from V and 7 bases from J, leaving 13 bases between. In germline, CDR1 is SGHTA, CDR2 FQGNSA. In DNA form, the CDR3 reads TGTGCCAGCAGCTTTGAGGGCTCGGGAAATTCACCCCTCCACTTT. Its translation: CASSFEGSGNSPLHF.

This clonotype was observed a few times. The chain is built from TRBV6-2 or TRBV6-3 and TRBJ1-6; 7 bases match TRBD1. The CDR3 has 15 residues. V gave up 5 bases and J gave up 1 base; unmatched junction bases: 2. Germline CDR1 reads MNHEY; CDR2 reads SVGEGT. As DNA, the CDR3 is TGTGCCAGCAGTGCACAGGGGTCCTATAATTCACCCCTCCACTTT. It codes for CASSAQGSYNSPLHF.

This clonotype showed up many times. This chain connects TRBV20-1 to TRBJ1-4; possible D gene TRBD1, 6 bases. Germline V lookup: CDR1 DFQATT, CDR2 SNEGSKA (reference sequence). This CDR3 spans 13 amino acids. V was pared by 6 bases and J by 3 bases, with 11 bases between. The CDR3 loop reads CSARGSANEKLFF. CDR3 in DNA: TGCAGTGCGAGGGGGAGTGCTAATGAAAAACTGTTTTTT.

This clonotype was counted between two and nine times. The V and J genes are TRBV7-2 and TRBJ2-2; 11 positions match TRBD2. Germline V gene sequence: CDR1 SGHTA, CDR2 FQGNSA. CDR3 size: 18 residues. Losses at the gene ends were 1 base for V and 4 bases for J; bases not matched to a gene: 8. CDR3 protein: CASSLVWLAGGFTGELFF. The CDR3 nucleotides read TGTGCCAGCAGCTTAGTTTGGTTAGCGGGAGGGTTCACCGGGGAGCTGTTTTTT.

A remark on this clonotype: This may arise from a read error, as a much more abundant clone is one base away. J is TRBJ2-1 and V is TRBV7-2; D ambiguous. V lost 0 bases and J 4 bases, leaving 10 bases between the germline ends. CDR1 and CDR2 (germline): SGHTA, FQGNSA. This CDR3 has 15 residues. The CDR3 sequence is CASSLARKGYNEQFF. The CDR3 nucleotides read TGTGCCAGCAGCTTAGCCAGGAAGGGATACAATGAGCAGTTCTTC.

This clonotype was observed a handful of times. The chain carries TRBV9 and TRBJ2-2, with D possibly matching TRBD2 (7 bases). The CDR3 runs to 18 residues. Germline V gene data show CDR1 as SGDLS and CDR2 as YYNGEE. V lost 0 bases to trimming and J lost 10 bases, with 25 bases between them. The CDR3 reads CASSVAKEGGGTGKELFF. In DNA form, the CDR3 reads TGTGCCAGCAGCGTAGCTAAGGAGGGAGGGGGAACTGGAAAGGAGCTGTTTTTT.

The chain joins TRBV7-9 to TRBJ2-4; 7 nucleotides agree with TRBD2. Trimming at V came to 1 base and at J to 11 bases, leaving 23 bases not matched to a gene. Germline CDR1 and CDR2: SEHNR and FQNEAQ (reference sequence). The CDR3 loop spans 19 amino acids. CDR3 DNA: TGTGCCAGCAGCTTAGGACTGGAGCCGGGGAGGGCCTGGCCGGCATTTCAGTACTTC. Its protein product is CASSLGLEPGRAWPAFQYF.

This clonotype appeared many times. The V and J genes are TRBV5-6 and TRBJ2-5; D unclear. This CDR3 region has 13 residues. V shed 3 bases and J shed 0 bases, with 6 bases lying between them. Germline CDR1 reads SGHDT; CDR2 reads YYEEEE. The CDR3 DNA is TGTGCCAGCAGCTGGGCCGACCAAGAGACCCAGTACTTC. Translated: CASSWADQETQYF.

This clonotype was counted many times. The V call is TRBV2, the J call TRBJ2-2; 9 bases map to TRBD1. Germline V CDR1 and CDR2: SNHLY, FYNNEI. V was pared by 4 bases and J by 5 bases, with 2 bases of the junction left unmatched. The CDR3 loop spans 14 amino acids. The DNA of the CDR3 is TGTGCCAGCAGTGGACAGGGGGGGACCGGGGAGCTGTTTTTT. Its translation: CASSGQGGTGELFF.

This clonotype was picked up many times. V gene TRBV12-3 or TRBV12-4 combines with J gene TRBJ1-1; 10 bases map to TRBD1. J gave up 11 bases and V 7 bases, and 19 bases lay outside the gene matches. The CDR3 runs 16 residues. The CDR3 loop is CASTQRHRQGAQVAFF. The CDR3 DNA is TGTGCCAGCACCCAAAGGCACCGACAGGGGGCGCAGGTGGCTTTCTTT.

This rearrangement joins TRBV13 to TRBJ2-2; D is ambiguous. Germline V gene lookup returns CDR1 PRHDT and CDR2 FYEKMQ (reference sequence). The CDR3 consists of 13 residues. V was cut by 6 bases and J by 3 bases, with 8 bases left in between. The CDR3 region has the DNA TGTGCCAGCAGTTGGGCGCACACCGGGGAGCTGTTTTTT. It specifies CASSWAHTGELFF.

This clonotype was seen repeatedly, ten times or more. The chain employs TRBV7-2 and TRBJ1-2, with TRBD1 matching 7 bases. Per the germline V gene, CDR1 is SGHTA and CDR2 is FQGNSA. The V gene end was trimmed by 1 base and the J gene end by 5 bases; junction bases not matched to a gene: 7. The CDR3 length is 15 residues. The CDR3 DNA follows: TGTGCCAGCAGCTTAGACGGCAGGGGGGGGTATGGCTACACCTTC. It encodes CASSLDGRGGYGYTF. Combining the CDR3 with reference TRBV7-2 and TRBJ1-2 gives the whole variable domain GAGVSQSPSNKVTEKGKDVELRCDPISGHTALYWYRQSLGQGLEFLIYFQGNSAPDKSGLPSDRFSAERTGGSVSTLTIQRTQQEDSAVYLCASSLDGRGGYGYTFGSGTRLTVV.

This chain connects TRBV6-5 to TRBJ2-7, with D possibly being TRBD2 (6 bases). This CDR3 is 15 amino acids long. The ends were cut back, 3 bases at V and 3 bases at J, with 15 bases in the middle. Germline values: CDR1 MNHEY, CDR2 SVGAGI. As DNA, the CDR3 is TGTGCCAGCAGTTATGAGGGCGCGGGGATCTACGAGCAGTACTTC. Translation gives CASSYEGAGIYEQYF.

Many counts were recorded for this clonotype. The chain has TRBV28 and TRBJ2-3; 8 nucleotides match TRBD2. Unmatched junction bases numbered 8, after V lost 1 base and J lost 5 bases. CDR3 length equals 16 residues. Germline V gene data show CDR1 as MDHEN and CDR2 as SYDVKM. CDR3 sequence reads: CASSLSQLLAGDTQYF. In DNA form, the CDR3 reads TGTGCCAGCAGTTTATCCCAACTTCTAGCGGGAGATACGCAGTATTTT.